This T cell receptor beta chain was recovered during a study of patients and donors after allogeneic stem cell transplantation (TCRdb year 2020). Only a few counts were recorded for this clonotype. Its antigen is not yet known. No quality values exist for individual bases; no much larger clone is one base distant. The library was prepared using RT-PCR. Sequencing was performed on a NextSeq 550. TCRdb reprocessed the public reads (quality trimming at Q25 with fastp, clone calling with MiXCR) and kept in-frame beta chains. Rows with one shared CDR3 protein collapse into an entry with the most common genes and DNA. This sample has 800,000 to 1,000,000 distinct CDR3 sequences in its table, and more than 15% of those were observed once. Of the sample, 5% to 6.5% is held by the ten largest clones. At the junction V is shortened by 0 bases and J by 6 bases; bases outside the gene matches: 4. The CDR3 measures 15 amino acids from cysteine to phenylalanine. Only the CDR3 DNA stays, 45 bases, in frame from base 1. CDR1 and CDR2 are drawn from the germline V gene (reference sequence): LNHNV, YYDKDF.

Sequencing input: blood, either unsorted or a sorted T cell fraction (not recorded which). The chain couples TRBV15 to TRBJ2-1; 8 bases in the middle match TRBD2. This TCR came from a human donor who was either an allogeneic HSCT recipient or a stem cell or donor lymphocyte infusion donor (not recorded which). It is not recorded whose cells these are; they may come from a transplant donor. The sequenced DNA is TGTGCCACCAGCAGAGATCGGGGGGGCCGCAATGAGCAGTTCTTC. Its protein reads: CATSRDRGGRNEQFF.